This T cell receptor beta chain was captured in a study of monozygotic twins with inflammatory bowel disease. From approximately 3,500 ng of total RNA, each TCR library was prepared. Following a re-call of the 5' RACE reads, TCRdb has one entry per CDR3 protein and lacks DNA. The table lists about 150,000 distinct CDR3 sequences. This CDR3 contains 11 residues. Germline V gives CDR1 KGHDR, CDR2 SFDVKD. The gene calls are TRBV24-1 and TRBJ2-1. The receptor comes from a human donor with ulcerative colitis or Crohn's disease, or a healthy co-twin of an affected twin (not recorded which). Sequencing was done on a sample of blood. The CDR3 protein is CATSAINEQFF.